These 30 T cell receptor beta chains were all obtained from the same sample, sequenced in a study of CD8+CD57+ T cells in acquired aplastic anemia. The template for TCR beta VDJ and CDR3 sequence profiling was genomic DNA. TCRdb re-called the reads with MiXCR, one entry per CDR3 protein. This table holds more than 150,000 distinct CDR3 sequences, about 44% found once. Individuals selected for sequencing had exhibited CD8+CD57+ cell expansion on flow cytometry. Sequencing was done on a sample of sorted CD4+, CD8+, or CD8+CD57+ T cells (not recorded which) from PBMCs. These receptors originate from a human donor with aplastic anemia.

CDR3 sequence: CASSPDTYEQYF. CDR3 nucleotides: TGTGCCAGCAGCCCCGACACGTACGAGCAGTACTTC. This sequence joins TRBV7-8 and TRBJ2-7; D remains unclear. This CDR3 has 12 amino acids. CDR1 is SGHVS, CDR2 FQNEAQ, per germline. The ends were cut back, 5 bases at V and 4 bases at J, with 9 bases in the middle.

The sample holds many counts of this clonotype. The rearrangement links TRBV11-2 to TRBJ2-7; 7 nucleotides align to TRBD1. The J segment lost 3 bases and the V segment lost 5 bases, leaving 7 bases of the junction unmatched. The CDR3 is made up of 14 amino acids. Germline-derived CDR1 and CDR2 are SGHAT and FQNNGV. CDR3 coding DNA: TGTGCCAGCAGCCCACGACAGGGTGGCTACGAGCAGTACTTC. Protein: CASSPRQGGYEQYF.

This clonotype was picked up a small number of times. For the CDR3, the DNA is TGCAGCGTTGACGGGCAGGGGAAGCCCGAGCAGTACTTC. Its translation is CSVDGQGKPEQYF. This sequence joins TRBV29-1 and TRBJ2-7; D possibly corresponds to TRBD1 (6 bases). Germline values: CDR1 SQVTM, CDR2 ANQGSEA. The CDR3 totals 13 residues. V lost 3 bases and J lost 6, with 15 bases in between.

The chain couples TRBV2 to TRBJ2-1; TRBD1 is a possible D gene (6 bases). Trimming stripped 7 bases from V and 5 bases from J, with 18 bases between. CDR3 size: 15 residues. Per germline, CDR1 SNHLY and CDR2 FYNNEI. The CDR3 region is CASMWELTGHNEQFF. The CDR3, as DNA: TGTGCCAGCATGTGGGAACTGACAGGACACAATGAGCAGTTCTTC.

This clonotype has a count of ten or more. V is TRBV9 and J is TRBJ2-1, with D perhaps assigned TRBD1 or TRBD2 (5 bases each). In germline, CDR1 is SGDLS, CDR2 YYNGEE. The CDR3 has 15 residues. Deletions cut 0 bases from V and 1 base from J, with 8 bases between. CDR3 bases: TGTGCCAGCAGCGTAGGGGGGATGTCCTACAATGAGCAGTTCTTC. It specifies CASSVGGMSYNEQFF.

This clonotype showed up many times. The rearrangement uses TRBV11-1 and TRBJ2-3; 11 bases are a match to TRBD1. With V trimmed by 3 bases and J by 6 bases, 17 bases remained unmatched. Germline lookup yields CDR1 SGHAT and CDR2 FQDESV (reference sequence). The CDR3 is 19 amino acids. The CDR3 bases are TGTGCCAGCAGCTTCGGGTCCCTTTTAGGACAGGGGGCTTGGGATACGCAGTATTTT. It specifies CASSFGSLLGQGAWDTQYF.

The table lists this clonotype with many counts. This chain links TRBV2 with TRBJ1-2; 7 positions agree with TRBD1. The germline V gene has CDR1 SNHLY and CDR2 FYNNEI. The trim removed 6 bases at V and 0 bases at J, leaving 7 bases unmatched. The CDR3 is 15 residues long. The CDR3 protein is CASRDLDRANYGYTF. The CDR3 DNA is TGTGCCAGCAGGGATCTAGACAGGGCTAACTATGGCTACACCTTC.

V is TRBV2 and J is TRBJ2-2; D unclear. Germline CDR1 SNHLY, CDR2 FYNNEI. The CDR3 totals 12 residues. Trimming stripped 8 bases from V and 5 bases from J, with 9 bases between. The CDR3 nucleotides read TGTGCCAGCGGGTCCTTAACCGGGGAGCTGTTTTTT. Its protein is CASGSLTGELFF.

This clonotype was detected only a few times. The chain links TRBV20-1 to TRBJ2-7; D is unresolved. Trimming stripped 4 bases from V and 2 bases from J, with 9 bases between. The CDR3 has 12 residues. CDR1 and CDR2 (germline): DFQATT, SNEGSKA (reference sequence). The CDR3 sequence is CSAKRPTYEQYF. The CDR3 coding sequence is TGCAGTGCTAAGCGACCGACCTACGAGCAGTACTTC.

The chain joins TRBV20-1 to TRBJ2-3; 7 nucleotides align to TRBD2. Germline CDR1 and CDR2: DFQATT and SNEGSKA (reference sequence). After removal of 3 bases from V and 14 bases from J, the junction contained 8 bases not matched to a gene. The CDR3 totals 11 residues. CDR3 sequence (DNA): TGCAGTGCTAGTTACGCGGGAGTGGGGTATTTT. It specifies CSASYAGVGYF.

This clonotype turned up a few times. The DNA of the CDR3 is TGTGCCAACACCCCCGCAGGCGCGGGAAACACCATATATTTT. Its protein is CANTPAGAGNTIYF. The chain employs TRBV5-6 and TRBJ1-3; D unclear. Germline V gene lookup returns CDR1 SGHDT and CDR2 YYEEEE. This CDR3 spans 14 amino acids. V was trimmed by 9 bases and J by 4 bases, leaving 17 bases between them. The complete variable domain, with remaining parts taken from reference TRBV5-6 and TRBJ1-3, reads DAGVTQSPTHLIKTRGQQVTLRCSPKSGHDTVSWYQQALGQGPQFIFQYYEEEERQRGNFPDRFSGHQFPNYSSELNVNALLLGDSALYLCANTPAGAGNTIYFGEGSWLTVV.

J is TRBJ2-3 and V is TRBV5-1; 9 bases match TRBD1. Germline assignment: CDR1 SGHRS and CDR2 YFSETQ. Trimming removed 7 bases from V and 4 bases from J; junction bases left unmatched: 10. The CDR3 sequence is 15 residues long. CDR3 DNA sequence: TGCGCCAGCGGACACAGGACAGGGGATGCAGATACGCAGTATTTT. Amino acid sequence: CASGHRTGDADTQYF. The full variable domain, its missing parts supplied by reference TRBV5-1 and TRBJ2-3, is KAGVTQTPRYLIKTRGQQVTLSCSPISGHRSVSWYQQTPGQGLQFLFEYFSETQRNKGNFPGRFSGRQFSNSRSEMNVSTLELGDSALYLCASGHRTGDADTQYFGPGTRLTVL.

V is TRBV9 and J is TRBJ2-7; D is ambiguous. The CDR3 loop spans 15 amino acids. Germline V gives CDR1 SGDLS, CDR2 YYNGEE. V lost 1 base and J 2 bases, leaving 13 bases between the germline ends. The CDR3 sequence: CASSVSWGSPYEQYF. DNA of the CDR3: TGTGCCAGCAGCGTAAGCTGGGGAAGTCCCTACGAGCAGTACTTC.

This clonotype came up once. A much larger clone lies one base from this, so it may be a read error. The rearrangement uses TRBV4-2 and TRBJ1-1; D might be TRBD1 (6 bases). CDR1 LGHNA and CDR2 YNFKEQ come from the germline V gene. The CDR3 spans 17 residues. This CDR3 is CASSQVATGTSNTGAFF. The CDR3 DNA sequence: TGTGCCAGCAGCCAAGTTGCTACCGGGACATCCAACACTGGAGCTTTCTTT.

In this sample, this clonotype turned up once. The CDR3 region has the DNA TGCAGCGCACGGACATTCGACTCCTACGAGCAGTACTTC. It specifies CSARTFDSYEQYF. The chain carries TRBV20-1 and TRBJ2-7; TRBD1 might be the D (5 bases). CDR3 length equals 13 residues. Germline CDR1 is DFQATT and CDR2 is SNEGSKA (reference sequence).

This clonotype was observed at least ten times. The rearrangement joins TRBV5-1 to TRBJ2-1, with TRBD1 matching 7 bases. Germline trimming cut 4 bases from V and 1 base from J; bases unmatched to any gene: 2. The CDR3 spans 14 residues. Germline CDR1 reads SGHRS; CDR2 reads YFSETQ. The CDR3 bases are TGCGCCAGCAGCAAGGGACAGTCCTACAATGAGCAGTTCTTC. It is translated as CASSKGQSYNEQFF.

V is TRBV5-4 and J is TRBJ2-6; D not certain. This CDR3 has 17 residues. Germline CDR1 SGHNT, CDR2 YYREEE (reference sequence). V was trimmed by 0 bases and J by 0 bases, leaving 10 bases between them. The CDR3 DNA reads as TGTGCCAGCAGCTTGGGAACACTTTTCTCTGGGGCCAACGTCCTGACTTTC. Protein product: CASSLGTLFSGANVLTF.

This clonotype occurred once. This rearrangement joins TRBV15 to TRBJ1-4; D is unresolved. CDR3 length: 15 residues. The V end lost 5 bases, the J end lost 8 bases, and 18 bases lay between the germline ends. Germline values: CDR1 LNHNV, CDR2 YYDKDF (reference sequence). The CDR3 DNA reads TGTGCCACCAGCTCCCCGGTGCGCCTAGAGGAAAAACTGTTTTTT. Translated, it gives CATSSPVRLEEKLFF.

This sequence joins TRBV5-8 and TRBJ2-7; D might be TRBD1 (5 bases). V shed 4 bases and J shed 0 bases, with 14 bases lying between them. Germline CDR1 SGHTS, CDR2 YDEGEE. CDR3 length: 15 amino acids. CDR3 nucleotides: TGTGCCAGCAGCCCCTCAGACGGACACTCCTACGAGCAGTACTTC. Encoded protein: CASSPSDGHSYEQYF.

In its sample, this clonotype was seen many times. This chain links TRBV5-1 with TRBJ1-2, with 8 nucleotides matching TRBD1. V was pared by 4 bases and J by 4 bases, with 6 bases of the junction left unmatched. This CDR3 spans 14 amino acids. Germline CDR1 reads SGHRS; CDR2 reads YFSETQ. In nucleotides, the CDR3 is TGCGCCAGCAGCGCGGACAGGGTTTCCTATGGCTACACCTTC. Protein sequence: CASSADRVSYGYTF.

This clonotype showed up many times. The CDR3 nucleotides read TGTGCCAGCAGCACAGGGGGGAACACTGAAGCTTTCTTT. This encodes CASSTGGNTEAFF. The V call is TRBV2, the J call TRBJ1-1; 8 nucleotides match TRBD1. The CDR3 is 13 residues long. Trimming at V came to 6 bases and at J to 1 base, leaving 1 base not matched to a gene. Per germline, CDR1 SNHLY and CDR2 FYNNEI.

The V call is TRBV19, the J call TRBJ1-4; D may be TRBD1 (6 bases). The CDR3 length is 15 residues. Germline CDR1 reads LNHDA; CDR2 reads SQIVND (reference sequence). Trimming shortened V by 0 bases and J by 4 bases, and 9 bases separated the two germline ends. CDR3 sequence reads: CASSIDRGRNEKLFF. As DNA, the CDR3 is TGTGCCAGTAGTATAGACAGGGGCCGTAATGAAAAACTGTTTTTT.

This clonotype occurred many times. The chain has TRBV5-1 and TRBJ2-7; tentative D call: TRBD1 (5 bases). CDR1 is SGHRS, CDR2 YFSETQ, per germline. V was trimmed by 6 bases and J by 4 bases, leaving 17 bases between them. The CDR3 covers 14 residues. CDR3 in amino acids: CASTPGQGGYEQYF. CDR3 coding DNA: TGCGCCAGCACACCGGGCCAGGGTGGTTACGAGCAGTACTTC.

The chain carries TRBV6-1 and TRBJ1-4, with D perhaps TRBD1 (6 bases). The CDR3 has 15 amino acids. Trimming cost V 8 bases and J 8 bases, with 21 bases left between them. Per the germline V gene, CDR1 is MNHNS and CDR2 is SASEGT. The CDR3 here is CASGPPGAGVEKLFF. CDR3 DNA sequence: TGTGCCAGCGGCCCCCCCGGGGCAGGGGTAGAAAAACTGTTTTTT.

The rearrangement links TRBV24-1 to TRBJ2-5, with 8 bases matching TRBD2. V dropped 2 bases and J dropped 5; count of bases not matched to a gene: 6. Germline V lookup: CDR1 KGHDR, CDR2 SFDVKD. The CDR3 is made up of 15 amino acids. In DNA, the CDR3 is TGTGCCACCAGTGATTCCGGGACTAGGGTGGAGACCCAGTACTTC. Its protein product is CATSDSGTRVETQYF.

Comment on this clonotype: This could be a read error, since a much larger clone is one nucleotide away. The rearrangement uses TRBV3-1 and TRBJ1-2, with D uncertain. The germline V gene encodes CDR1 LGHDT and CDR2 YNNKEL (reference sequence). CDR3 size: 14 residues. CDR3 loop: CTSSQGEANYGYTF. CDR3 nucleotide sequence: TGTACCAGCAGCCAAGGTGAGGCGAACTATGGCTACACCTTC.

The rearrangement joins TRBV2 to TRBJ2-7, with TRBD1 as a possible D gene (5 bases). The V and J ends lost 5 bases and 3 bases respectively, with 11 bases between them. Germline values: CDR1 SNHLY, CDR2 FYNNEI. The CDR3 extends over 13 amino acids. The CDR3 protein is CASSLEQGYEQYF. The CDR3 coding sequence is TGTGCCAGCAGTTTAGAGCAGGGCTACGAGCAGTACTTC.

There are a few counts of this clonotype. The J gene is TRBJ2-5, the V gene TRBV10-3; the D is unclear. Trimming took off 3 bases at V and 5 bases at J, with 22 bases between the two ends. The CDR3 extends over 17 amino acids. Germline CDR1 is ENHRY and CDR2 is SYGVKD. This CDR3 reads CAISDPDLVVSKETQYF. The CDR3 bases are TGTGCCATCAGTGATCCGGACCTAGTAGTCTCGAAGGAGACCCAGTACTTC.

This chain joins TRBV10-3 and TRBJ2-2, with TRBD2 identical over 9 bases. V lost 9 bases, J lost 7 bases, and 6 bases stayed unmatched. Germline CDR1 is ENHRY and CDR2 is SYGVKD. The CDR3 length is 13 residues. The CDR3: CAISREGGGELFF. Here the CDR3 DNA reads TGTGCCATATCGCGGGAGGGCGGCGGGGAGCTGTTTTTT.

This clonotype appeared a few times. V and J are TRBV7-8 and TRBJ2-3; D gene unclear. Germline loops: CDR1 SGHVS, CDR2 FQNEAQ. Trimming left V 3 bases short and J 2 bases short, with 3 bases between. The CDR3 totals 12 residues. This CDR3 reads CASSLYTDTQYF. CDR3 sequence (DNA): TGTGCCAGCAGCTTGTACACAGATACGCAGTATTTT.